Listed here are 17 T cell receptor beta chains from one sample, sequenced in a study of Graves' ophthalmopathy and Graves' hyperthyroidism. Transcripts of RNA were the source for amplifying TCR beta CDR3 regions. The workflow started with a first-round RT-PCR run with HTBI primers and then moved on to a second-round multiplex PCR. TCRdb re-analysed the multiplex PCR reads in MiXCR, keeping a single row per CDR3 protein. The sample lists approximately 41,000 distinct CDR3 sequences, 52% occurring once. Material for sequencing was peripheral blood. All receptors derive from an adult man with Graves' ophthalmopathy.

Relative to its sample, this clonotype is medium-sized. The chain links TRBV2 to TRBJ2-2; D is uncertain. The ends were cut back, 7 bases at V and 8 bases at J, with 11 bases in the middle. This CDR3 has 12 residues. CDR1 is SNHLY and CDR2 is FYNNEI in the germline V gene. The CDR3 coding sequence is TGTGCCAGCACTCATCGGGCGGGGGAGCTGTTTTTT. It is translated as CASTHRAGELFF.

The chain recombines TRBV30 with TRBJ2-7; 12 positions match TRBD2. V shed 7 bases, J shed 0 bases, and the junction held 1 base outside the gene matches. The CDR3 is 13 amino acids. Germline lookup yields CDR1 GTSNPN and CDR2 SVGIG (reference sequence). The CDR3 DNA reads as TGTGCCTCGACTAGCGGGAGCTCCTACGAGCAGTACTTC. Protein sequence: CASTSGSSYEQYF.

This clonotype was found many times. The chain links TRBV7-2 to TRBJ2-3; 8 bases fit TRBD2. The J segment lost 4 bases and the V segment lost 2 bases, leaving 5 bases of the junction unmatched. Germline lookup yields CDR1 SGHTA and CDR2 FQGNSA. This CDR3 has 15 residues. CDR3 DNA sequence: TGTGCCAGCAGCTTATCCCTAGCGGGTGCAGATACGCAGTATTTT. This codes for CASSLSLAGADTQYF.

In this sample, this clonotype turned up many times. This chain connects TRBV18 to TRBJ2-5; D remains ambiguous. The length of the CDR3 is 16 residues. CDR1 and CDR2 (germline): KGHSH, LQKENI. V was trimmed by 1 base and J by 4 bases, leaving 16 bases between them. The CDR3 sequence: CASSPRPLGRSETQYF. CDR3 coding DNA: TGTGCCAGCTCACCACGTCCGTTAGGGCGGTCAGAGACCCAGTACTTC. Combining the CDR3 with reference TRBV18 and TRBJ2-5 gives the whole variable domain NAGVMQNPRHLVRRRGQEARLRCSPMKGHSHVYWYRQLPEEGLKFMVYLQKENIIDESGMPKERFSAEFPKEGPSILRIQQVVRGDSAAYFCASSPRPLGRSETQYFGPGTRLLVL.

This clonotype occurred many times. The chain carries TRBV19 and TRBJ2-1, with TRBD1 identical over 11 bases. The CDR3 is 15 amino acids. Germline CDR1 and CDR2: LNHDA and SQIVND (reference sequence). Unmatched junction bases numbered 1, after V lost 4 bases and J lost 2 bases. The CDR3 DNA reads as TGTGCCAGTAGTAAGGGACAGGGGGCCTACAATGAGCAGTTCTTC. This gives the protein CASSKGQGAYNEQFF.

V gene TRBV7-2 combines with J gene TRBJ1-4; D may be TRBD1 (6 bases). V gave up 1 base and J gave up 7 bases, with 22 bases separating them. Germline V CDR1 and CDR2: SGHTA, FQGNSA. This CDR3 has 18 amino acids. The CDR3 DNA reads as TGTGCCAGCAGCTTAGTGGCAGGGGAAGGACTAATCGTTGAAAAACTGTTTTTT. Residues: CASSLVAGEGLIVEKLFF.

Ten or more counts support this clonotype. This rearrangement joins TRBV7-8 to TRBJ2-5; TRBD2 is a possible D gene (6 bases). The germline V gene encodes CDR1 SGHVS and CDR2 FQNEAQ. V was trimmed by 3 bases and J by 1 base, leaving 15 bases between them. The CDR3 has 16 amino acids. The CDR3 loop is CASSLPRTTVQETQYF. DNA for the CDR3: TGTGCCAGCAGCTTGCCCCGGACTACCGTCCAAGAGACCCAGTACTTC.

The genes are TRBV7-2 and TRBJ1-5; TRBD1 is a possible D gene (5 bases). V was shortened by 4 bases and J by 5 bases, with 12 bases between the two germline ends. Germline values: CDR1 SGHTA, CDR2 FQGNSA. The CDR3 has 14 residues. As DNA, the CDR3 is TGTGCCAGCAGCTCAGACAGTCGCGATCAGCCCCAGCATTTT. Encoded protein: CASSSDSRDQPQHF.

This clonotype has a count of ten or more. V is TRBV6-2 or TRBV6-3 and J is TRBJ2-6, with D tentatively TRBD1 (5 bases). Trimming removed 2 bases from V and 0 bases from J, with 5 bases in between. CDR1 is MNHEY and CDR2 is SVGEGT in the germline V gene. The CDR3 totals 15 residues. CDR3 sequence reads: CASSYGHSGANVLTF. DNA for the CDR3: TGTGCCAGCAGTTACGGACACTCTGGGGCCAACGTCCTGACTTTC.

V gene TRBV7-8 combines with J gene TRBJ2-7, with TRBD2 identical over 13 bases. Germline CDR1 and CDR2: SGHVS and FQNEAQ. The CDR3 totals 15 residues. V lost 1 base and J lost 5; bases outside the gene matches: 2. CDR3 loop: CASSLGTSGGDEQYV. The CDR3 nucleotides read TGTGCCAGCAGCTTAGGGACTAGCGGGGGAGACGAGCAGTACGTC.

V gene TRBV7-8 combines with J gene TRBJ2-2; D may be TRBD1 or TRBD2 (5 bases each). Between the trimmed V and J ends, which lost 1 base and 3 bases, there was a span of 12 bases. Germline loops: CDR1 SGHVS, CDR2 FQNEAQ. This CDR3 has 16 residues. The CDR3 is CASSLEFVGDTGELFF. The CDR3 region has the DNA TGTGCCAGCAGCTTAGAGTTCGTGGGGGACACCGGGGAGCTGTTTTTT.

This clonotype has a handful of counts. Sequence at one end of the junction differs from germline and may be a read error. The chain is built from TRBV20-1 and TRBJ1-6; TRBD1 matches at 7 bases. The CDR3 loop spans 13 amino acids. Germline V lookup: CDR1 DFQATT, CDR2 SNEGSKA (reference sequence). CDR3 sequence reads: CSARGQNNSPLHF. For the CDR3, the DNA is TGCAGTGCTAGGGGACAGAATAATTCGCCCCTCCACTTT.

The DNA of the CDR3 is TGTGCCAGCAGTGGAGTAGGGGACACCTACGAGCAGTACGTC. It is translated as CASSGVGDTYEQYV. The V gene is TRBV2, the J gene TRBJ2-7; tentatively, D is TRBD1 (6 bases). Germline CDR1 and CDR2: SNHLY and FYNNEI. The CDR3 totals 14 residues. Trimming left V 4 bases short and J 2 bases short, with 12 bases between.

The rearrangement joins TRBV7-2 to TRBJ2-7, with 7 bases aligning to TRBD2. CDR3 length equals 16 residues. Trimming cost V 5 bases and J 1 base; bases outside gene matches: 11. Germline V gene data show CDR1 as SGHTA and CDR2 as FQGNSA. This CDR3 is CASSPIAGVNSYEQYF. CDR3 DNA sequence: TGTGCCAGCAGCCCGATTGCGGGAGTTAATTCCTACGAGCAGTACTTC.

The genes are TRBV20-1 and TRBJ1-5, with unresolved D. This CDR3 comprises 13 residues. V was cut by 0 bases and J by 11 bases, with 14 bases left in between. The germline V gene encodes CDR1 DFQATT and CDR2 SNEGSKA (reference sequence). The CDR3, as DNA: TGCAGTGCTAGAGATGTAGCTAAAGAGACCCAGCATTTT. Encoded protein: CSARDVAKETQHF.

This clonotype was recorded at least ten times. CDR3 DNA: TGTGCCAGCAAAATGGACAGCTCTGGAAACACCATATATTTT. This sequence encodes CASKMDSSGNTIYF. The V call is TRBV6-5, the J call TRBJ1-3, with TRBD1 as a possible D gene (6 bases). V was pared by 7 bases and J by 0 bases, with 10 bases between. The CDR3 has 14 amino acids. The germline V gene has CDR1 MNHEY and CDR2 SVGAGI.

The chain links TRBV3-1 to TRBJ1-5, with 7 positions matching TRBD1. The ends lost 4 bases at V and 5 bases at J; junction bases unmatched: 2. In germline, CDR1 is LGHDT, CDR2 YNNKEL (reference sequence). The CDR3 is 13 amino acids. The CDR3 coding sequence is TGTGCCAGCAGCCCAGACAGGGATCAGCCCCAGCATTTT. Protein: CASSPDRDQPQHF.